This TCR beta chain was documented in a study of blood T cell repertoires in COVID-19. In the study overall: For recovered donors of Cohort 3, there were two negative PCRs, clearance, or symptom resolution.

Participant-reported clinical history was the basis for cohort assignment. Only in-frame clones appear in the TCRdb table, and some are missing; sequencing was by immunoSEQ multiplex PCR. The sample has hundreds of thousands of clones, around 89% seen once. Trimming cost V 5 bases and J 3 bases; bases outside gene matches: 11. Germline assignment: CDR1 LNHDA and CDR2 SQIVND (reference sequence). CDR3 length equals 16 residues. Specimen: PBMCs or T cells enriched from blood (not recorded which). V gene TRBV19 combines with J gene TRBJ2-5; 8 nucleotides align to TRBD2. This clonotype was obtained from a woman aged 60-75 years in a cohort exposed to, infected with or recovered from COVID-19 (not recorded which). The CDR3 spells CASSGFVGLAEETQYF. In DNA form, the CDR3 reads TGTGCCAGTAGTGGGTTCGTCGGACTAGCAGAAGAGACCCAGTACTTC.